One and the same sample provided the 6 T cell receptor beta chains below, sequenced in a study of OX40 agonist ivuxolimab in advanced cancers. Repertoires were generated with immunoSEQ multiplex PCR, while TCRdb's copy carries only in-frame clones and drops some. Found here are 11,000 or so clones, more than 70% of them singletons; the top ten hold roughly 29%. Sample: CD4+ or CD8+ T cells sorted from blood, taken in a trial of the OX40 agonist ivuxolimab. Source of these receptors: an adult with an advanced solid tumor such as melanoma, head and neck, liver or kidney cancer.

Details on this clone: Given a far larger clone just one base away, this is likely a sequencing read error. The V gene is TRBV5-3, the J gene TRBJ2-2; no definite D call. TRBV5-3 is noted as an ORF with a role that remains uncertain. V gave up 8 bases and J gave up 6 bases, with 11 bases separating them. The CDR3 covers 12 residues. CDR3 bases: TGTGCCAGCAGCCCGGTCGCCGGGGAGCTGTTTTTT. It is translated as CASSPVAGELFF.

The V gene is TRBV10-3, the J gene TRBJ2-7, with TRBD2 matching over 9 bases. The V gene end was trimmed by 4 bases and the J gene end by 1 base; junction bases not matched to a gene: 11. Germline V gives CDR1 ENHRY, CDR2 SYGVKD. The CDR3 sequence is 17 residues long. CDR3 protein: CAISGPPKTSGSYEQYF. The CDR3 nucleotides read TGTGCCATCAGTGGTCCCCCTAAGACTAGCGGATCCTACGAGCAGTACTTC.

The sample holds one count of this clone. The CDR3: CASSLSGTGSREKLFF. In DNA form, the CDR3 reads TGTGCCAGCAGTTTATCCGGGACAGGAAGTCGGGAAAAACTGTTTTTT. The chain uses TRBV27 and TRBJ1-4; 8 bases align to TRBD1. From germline, CDR1 is MNHEY and CDR2 SMNVEV (reference sequence). V lost 0 bases and J lost 8; bases outside the gene matches: 8. The CDR3 runs to 16 residues.

The rearrangement links TRBV29-1 to TRBJ2-3; 7 bases are a match to TRBD2. The V and J ends lost 7 bases and 10 bases, in that order; junction bases with no gene match: 8. The CDR3 length is 11 residues. The V gene's germline CDR1 is SQVTM and CDR2 ANQGSEA. CDR3 in DNA: TGCAGCGCCCATATGGGGGGGTCGCAGTATTTT. Translating it yields CSAHMGGSQYF.

This rearrangement joins TRBV7-2 to TRBJ2-7; 9 bases fit TRBD2. V shed 5 bases, J shed 3 bases, and the junction held 8 bases outside the gene matches. Germline V gene data show CDR1 as SGHTA and CDR2 as FQGNSA. The CDR3 has 15 amino acids. The DNA of the CDR3 is TGTGCCAGCAGCGCGGGACTAGCTCAAATCTACGAGCAGTACTTC. It encodes CASSAGLAQIYEQYF.

V gene TRBV4-3 combines with J gene TRBJ2-5; weak D call: TRBD1 (5 bases). V lost 5 bases, J lost 1 base, and 14 bases lay in between. The CDR3 loop spans 15 amino acids. Germline loops: CDR1 LGHNA, CDR2 YSLEER. DNA of the CDR3: TGCGCCAGCAGCGACGGAGACAGATTCCAAGAGACCCAGTACTTC. It translates to CASSDGDRFQETQYF.